Described below is a single TCR beta chain sequence and its context. This sample is drawn from a study of CD8 T cells in Susac syndrome. It was with random hexamers that 0.5 to 1 ug RNA was reverse transcribed. The method of amplification for TCR beta CDR3 was immunoSEQ multiplex PCR, covering 54 Vbeta and 13 Jbeta. MiXCR, applied by TCRdb to the immunoSEQ multiplex PCR reads, yields one record per CDR3 protein. The sample shows under 200,000 distinct CDR3 sequences, 85% to 95% of them seen only once. The TCR was taken from a human donor with multiple sclerosis. The sample consisted of CD8+ T cells from PBMCs.

CDR3 region: CASSIGPLDGYTF. CDR3 nucleotide sequence: TGTGCCAGTAGTATCGGGCCCCTCGATGGCTACACCTTC. The V and J genes are TRBV19 and TRBJ1-2; D remains unclear. The length of the CDR3 is 13 residues. V was cut by 3 bases and J by 6 bases, with 11 bases left in between. Germline V lookup: CDR1 LNHDA, CDR2 SQIVND (reference sequence).